The TCR beta chain under discussion was sequenced for a study of beta chain features in type 1 diabetes. Whole-study context: All of the samples together had approximately 99 million sorted cells examined.

Notes on the study in general: Type 1 diabetes patients had moderately but significantly shorter TCRB CDR3s in all four CD4+ subsets. Any HLA effect on TCRB rearrangement was left unresolved by small sub-analyses.

Only a few counts were recorded for this clone. Its antigen is still unknown. Germline assignment: CDR1 SQVTM and CDR2 ANQGSEA. This CDR3 is built from 14 residues. Trimming took 7 bases from V and 7 from J, leaving 17 bases between them. Sorting that relied on CD45RO/CCR7/CD25/CD127/CD95/CD27 yielded CD4+ naive, central memory, regulatory and stem cell-like memory cells. Isolated RNA was reverse transcribed in full, so expressed TCRB transcripts were sequenced. The average output of naive, central memory and regulatory T cell samples was a few million reads. TCRdb's table, derived via immunoSEQ multiplex PCR, lists solely in-frame clones and lacks some. The sample yields about 250,000 clones, approximately 11% seen once.

Input material: naive CD4+ T cells from blood. The sequence was obtained from a man in his thirties or forties with type 1 diabetes. The chain has TRBV29-1 and TRBJ1-6; no definite D call. DNA for the CDR3: TGCAGCGCCCGAGGGTTGGGATACAATTCACCCCTCCACTTT. Amino acid sequence: CSARGLGYNSPLHF. Based on the CDR3 plus reference TRBV29-1 and TRBJ1-6, the full variable domain is SAVISQKPSRDICQRGTSLTIQCQVDSQVTMMFWYRQQPGQSLTLIATANQGSEATYESGFVIDKFPISRPNLTFSTLTVSNMSPEDSSIYLCSARGLGYNSPLHFGNGTRLTVT.